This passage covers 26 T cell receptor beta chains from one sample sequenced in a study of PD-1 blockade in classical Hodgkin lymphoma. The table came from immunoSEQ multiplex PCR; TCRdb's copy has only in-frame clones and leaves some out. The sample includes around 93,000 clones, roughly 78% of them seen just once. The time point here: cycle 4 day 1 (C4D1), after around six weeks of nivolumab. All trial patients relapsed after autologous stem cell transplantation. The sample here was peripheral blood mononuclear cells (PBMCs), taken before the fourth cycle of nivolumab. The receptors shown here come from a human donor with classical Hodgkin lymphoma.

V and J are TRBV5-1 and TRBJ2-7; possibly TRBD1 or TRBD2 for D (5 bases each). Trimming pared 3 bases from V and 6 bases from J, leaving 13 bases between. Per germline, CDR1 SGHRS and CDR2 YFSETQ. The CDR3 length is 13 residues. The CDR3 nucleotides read TGCGCCAGCAGCTGGACCGGGACGGGCGAGCAGTACTTC. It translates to CASSWTGTGEQYF.

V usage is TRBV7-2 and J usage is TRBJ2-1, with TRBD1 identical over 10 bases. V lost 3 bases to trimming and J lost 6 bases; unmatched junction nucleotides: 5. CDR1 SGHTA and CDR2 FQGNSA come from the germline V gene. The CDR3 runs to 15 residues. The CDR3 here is CASSLPGQGRNEQFF. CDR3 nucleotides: TGTGCCAGCAGCTTGCCGGGACAGGGGCGCAATGAGCAGTTCTTC.

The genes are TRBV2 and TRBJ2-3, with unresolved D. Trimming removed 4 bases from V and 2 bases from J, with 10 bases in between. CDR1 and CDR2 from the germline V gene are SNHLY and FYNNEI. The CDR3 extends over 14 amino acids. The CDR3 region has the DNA TGTGCCAGCAGTGTTTGGGAATCCACAGATACGCAGTATTTT. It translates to CASSVWESTDTQYF.

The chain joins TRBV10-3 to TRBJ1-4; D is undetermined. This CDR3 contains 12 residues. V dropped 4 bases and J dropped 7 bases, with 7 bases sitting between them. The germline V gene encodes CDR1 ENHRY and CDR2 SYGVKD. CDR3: CAISAGREKLFF. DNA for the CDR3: TGTGCCATCAGTGCCGGGCGTGAAAAACTGTTTTTT.

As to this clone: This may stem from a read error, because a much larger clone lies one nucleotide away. The CDR3 region has the DNA TGTGCCAGCGGCGGCTCAGGTGTGGGAGGAACGGCTTTCTTT. It yields the protein CASGGSGVGGTAFF. The V gene is TRBV9, the J gene TRBJ1-1, with D hard to call. This CDR3 has 14 residues. Germline CDR1 reads SGDLS; CDR2 reads YYNGEE. V lost 7 bases and J lost 11, with 24 bases in between.

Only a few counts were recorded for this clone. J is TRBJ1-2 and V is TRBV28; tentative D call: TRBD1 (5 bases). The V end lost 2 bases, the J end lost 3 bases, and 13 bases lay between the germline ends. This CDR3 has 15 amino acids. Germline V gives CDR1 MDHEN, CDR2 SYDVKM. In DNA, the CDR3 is TGTGCCAGCAGTTTACCCAGGGTATCGGACTATGGCTACACCTTC. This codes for CASSLPRVSDYGYTF.

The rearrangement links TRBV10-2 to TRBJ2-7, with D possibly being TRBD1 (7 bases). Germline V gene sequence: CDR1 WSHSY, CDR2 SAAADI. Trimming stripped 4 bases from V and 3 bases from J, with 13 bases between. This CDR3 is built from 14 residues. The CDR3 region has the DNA TGCGCCAGCAGTGCTCCAGGGGGGAACTACGAGCAGTACTTC. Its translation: CASSAPGGNYEQYF.

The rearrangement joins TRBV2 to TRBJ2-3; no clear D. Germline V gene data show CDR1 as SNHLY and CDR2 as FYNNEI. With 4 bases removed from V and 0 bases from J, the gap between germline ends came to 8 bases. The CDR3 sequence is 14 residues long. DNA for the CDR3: TGTGCCAGCAGTGTGACTCCTAGCACAGATACGCAGTATTTT. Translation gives CASSVTPSTDTQYF.

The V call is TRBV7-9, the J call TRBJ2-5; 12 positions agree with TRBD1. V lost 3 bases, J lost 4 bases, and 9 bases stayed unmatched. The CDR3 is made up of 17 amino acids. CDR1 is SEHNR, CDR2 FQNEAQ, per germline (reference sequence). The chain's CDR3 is CASSLGTGGASVETQYF. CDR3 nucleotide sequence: TGTGCCAGCAGCTTGGGGACAGGGGGCGCATCGGTAGAGACCCAGTACTTC.

The CDR3: CAISEALRAYEQYF. The CDR3, as DNA: TGTGCCATCAGTGAAGCCCTGAGGGCCTACGAGCAGTACTTC. The V gene is TRBV10-3, the J gene TRBJ2-7; TRBD2 is a possible D gene (5 bases). CDR1 is ENHRY and CDR2 is SYGVKD in the germline V gene. Trimming took 3 bases from V and 2 from J, leaving 11 bases between them. The CDR3 spans 14 residues.

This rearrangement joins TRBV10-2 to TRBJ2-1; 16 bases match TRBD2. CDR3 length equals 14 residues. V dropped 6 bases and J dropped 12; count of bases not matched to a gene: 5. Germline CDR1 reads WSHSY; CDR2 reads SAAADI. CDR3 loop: CASRGTSGGDLQFF. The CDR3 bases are TGCGCCAGCAGGGGGACTAGCGGGGGGGATTTGCAGTTCTTC.

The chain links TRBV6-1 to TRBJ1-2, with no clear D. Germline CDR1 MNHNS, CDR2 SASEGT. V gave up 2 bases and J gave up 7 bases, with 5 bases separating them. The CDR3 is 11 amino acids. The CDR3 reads CASSETAGYTF. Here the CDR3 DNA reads TGTGCCAGCAGTGAAACGGCTGGCTACACCTTC.

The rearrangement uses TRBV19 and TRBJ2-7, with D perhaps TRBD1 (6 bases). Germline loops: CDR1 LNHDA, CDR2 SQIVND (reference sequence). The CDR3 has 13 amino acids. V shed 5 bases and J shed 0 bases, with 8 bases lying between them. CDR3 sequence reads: CASSQGSSYEQYF. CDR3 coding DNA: TGTGCCAGTAGTCAGGGGAGCTCCTACGAGCAGTACTTC. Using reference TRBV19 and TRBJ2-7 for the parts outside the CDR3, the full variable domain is DGGITQSPKYLFRKEGQNVTLSCEQNLNHDAMYWYRQDPGQGLRLIYYSQIVNDFQKGDIAEGYSVSREKKESFPLTVTSAQKNPTAFYLCASSQGSSYEQYFGPGTRLTVT.

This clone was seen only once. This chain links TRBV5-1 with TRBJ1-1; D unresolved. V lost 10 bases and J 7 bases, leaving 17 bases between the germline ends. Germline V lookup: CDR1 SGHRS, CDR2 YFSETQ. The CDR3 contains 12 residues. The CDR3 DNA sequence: TGCGCCGGACGGACGGGGAAGGTTGAAGCTTTCTTT. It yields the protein CAGRTGKVEAFF.

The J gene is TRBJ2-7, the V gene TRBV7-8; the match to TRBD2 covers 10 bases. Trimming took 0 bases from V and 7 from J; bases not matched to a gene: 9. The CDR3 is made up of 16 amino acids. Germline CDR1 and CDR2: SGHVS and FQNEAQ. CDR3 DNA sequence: TGTGCCAGCAGCTTAGCGGGGAGCGGGGGGGCGAGAGAGCAGTACTTC. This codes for CASSLAGSGGAREQYF.

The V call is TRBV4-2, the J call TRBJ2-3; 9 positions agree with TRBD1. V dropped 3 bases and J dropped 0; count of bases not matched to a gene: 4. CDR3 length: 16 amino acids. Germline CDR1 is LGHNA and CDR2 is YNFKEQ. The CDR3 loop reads CASSQGDRVSTDTQYF. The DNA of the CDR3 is TGTGCCAGCAGCCAGGGGGACAGGGTCAGCACAGATACGCAGTATTTT.

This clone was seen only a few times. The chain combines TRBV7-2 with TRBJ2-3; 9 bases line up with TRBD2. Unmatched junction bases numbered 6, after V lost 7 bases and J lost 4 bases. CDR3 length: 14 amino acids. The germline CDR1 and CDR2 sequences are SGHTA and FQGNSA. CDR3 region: CASKAGGLADTQYF. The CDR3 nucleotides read TGTGCCAGCAAGGCGGGGGGGCTCGCAGATACGCAGTATTTT.

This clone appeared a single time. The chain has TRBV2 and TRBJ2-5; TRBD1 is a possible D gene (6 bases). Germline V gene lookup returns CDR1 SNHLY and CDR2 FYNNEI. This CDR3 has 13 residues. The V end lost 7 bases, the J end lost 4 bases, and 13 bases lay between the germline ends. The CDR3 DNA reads TGTGCCAGCACCCTAAGGGGGTCAGAGACCCAGTACTTC. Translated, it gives CASTLRGSETQYF.

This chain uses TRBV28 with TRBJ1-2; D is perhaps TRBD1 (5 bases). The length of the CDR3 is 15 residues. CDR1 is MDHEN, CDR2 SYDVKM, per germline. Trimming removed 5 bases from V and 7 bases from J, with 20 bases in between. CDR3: CASSPLYQGLGGYTF. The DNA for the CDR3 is TGTGCCAGCAGTCCGCTGTACCAGGGTTTGGGTGGCTACACCTTC.

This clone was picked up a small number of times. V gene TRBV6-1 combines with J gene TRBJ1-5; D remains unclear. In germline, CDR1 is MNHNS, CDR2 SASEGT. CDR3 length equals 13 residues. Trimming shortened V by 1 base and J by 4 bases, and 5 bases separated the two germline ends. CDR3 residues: CASSEVANQPQHF. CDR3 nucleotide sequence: TGTGCCAGCAGTGAAGTCGCGAATCAGCCCCAGCATTTT.

The CDR3 sequence: CASRPGTGVYEQYF. CDR3 DNA: TGTGCCAGCAGACCCGGGACAGGGGTCTACGAGCAGTACTTC. This chain connects TRBV7-2 to TRBJ2-7, with TRBD1 matching over 10 bases. This CDR3 spans 14 amino acids. In germline, CDR1 is SGHTA, CDR2 FQGNSA. Losses at the gene ends were 6 bases for V and 3 bases for J; bases not matched to a gene: 5.

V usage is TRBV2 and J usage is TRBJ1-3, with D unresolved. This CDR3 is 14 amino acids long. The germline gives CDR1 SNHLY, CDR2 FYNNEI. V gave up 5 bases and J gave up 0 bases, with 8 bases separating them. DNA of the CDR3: TGTGCCAGCAGTTTCTCCCTCTCTGGAAACACCATATATTTT. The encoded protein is CASSFSLSGNTIYF.

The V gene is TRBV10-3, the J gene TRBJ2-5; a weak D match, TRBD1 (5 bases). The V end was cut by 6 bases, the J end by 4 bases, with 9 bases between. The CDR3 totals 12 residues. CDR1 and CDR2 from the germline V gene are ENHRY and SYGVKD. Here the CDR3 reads CAISRERETQYF. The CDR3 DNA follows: TGTGCCATCAGCAGGGAAAGAGAGACCCAGTACTTC.

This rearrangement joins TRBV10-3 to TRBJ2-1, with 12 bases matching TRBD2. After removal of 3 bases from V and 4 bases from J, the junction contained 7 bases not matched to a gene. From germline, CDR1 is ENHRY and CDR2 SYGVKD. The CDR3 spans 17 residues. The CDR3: CAISETLTSGGYNEQFF. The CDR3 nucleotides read TGTGCCATCAGTGAAACGTTGACTAGCGGGGGTTACAATGAGCAGTTCTTC.

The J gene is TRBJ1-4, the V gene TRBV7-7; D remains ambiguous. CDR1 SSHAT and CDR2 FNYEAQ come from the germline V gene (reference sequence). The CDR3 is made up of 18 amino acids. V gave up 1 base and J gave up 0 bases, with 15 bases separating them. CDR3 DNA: TGTGCCAGCAGCTTAGTCCGGAGAAAACAGACAACTAATGAAAAACTGTTTTTT. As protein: CASSLVRRKQTTNEKLFF.

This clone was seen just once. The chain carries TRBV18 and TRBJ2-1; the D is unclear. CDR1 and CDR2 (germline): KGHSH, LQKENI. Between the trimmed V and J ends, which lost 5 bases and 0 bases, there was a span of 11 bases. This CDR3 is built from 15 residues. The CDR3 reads CASSSTTGSYNEQFF. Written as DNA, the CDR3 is TGTGCCAGCTCATCAACTACGGGCTCCTACAATGAGCAGTTCTTC.